The present entry profiles one T cell receptor beta chain with its context. The antigen is undetermined. Profiled with immunoSEQ multiplex PCR; TCRdb holds only in-frame clones, not every one. This sample has tens of thousands of clones, with around 85% found just once. This sample was taken from a study of OX40 agonist ivuxolimab in advanced cancers. The overall study: Three dose-escalation patients had partial responses: one with hepatocellular carcinoma and two with cutaneous melanoma. Findings and limits, study-wide: Expanded clones tended on average to be more numerous among CD8+ T cells than CD4+. At 0.1 to 3.0 mg/kg and by week 6, CD4+ and CD8+ T cells in the blood had expanded clonally. The study did not work out the antigen specificity of the expanded peripheral T cells.

The V and J ends lost 5 bases and 2 bases, in that order; junction bases with no gene match: 7. CDR3 length: 16 residues. Per the germline V gene, CDR1 is SGHTS and CDR2 is YDEGEE. The chain joins TRBV5-8 to TRBJ2-2; 9 nucleotides align to TRBD1. This clonotype originated in an adult with an advanced solid tumor such as melanoma, head and neck, liver or kidney cancer. The input for sequencing was CD4+ or CD8+ T cells sorted from blood, taken in a trial of the OX40 agonist ivuxolimab. This chain's CDR3 is CASRRDRGFNTGELFF. CDR3 sequence (DNA): TGTGCCAGCAGACGAGACAGGGGGTTTAACACCGGGGAGCTGTTTTTT.